The 16 T cell receptor beta chains below all came from one sample that was sequenced in a study of shared clonotypes between healthy human individuals. Some clones are missing from TCRdb's copy, which holds only in-frame ones; the method was immunoSEQ multiplex PCR. The sample carries hundreds of thousands of clones, more than 75% recorded once. The source material was memory CD8+ T cells sorted from blood. Described subset: CD45RO+ cells pooled with CCR7-negative TemRA cells. The receptors were gathered from a man in his late teens or twenties in good health.

V is TRBV29-1 and J is TRBJ2-5, with unresolved D. The CDR3 runs to 12 residues. Trimming shortened V by 4 bases and J by 5 bases, and 11 bases separated the two germline ends. CDR1 and CDR2 (germline): SQVTM, ANQGSEA. CDR3 loop: CSVGSPIETQYF. In nucleotides, the CDR3 is TGCAGCGTTGGGTCCCCTATTGAGACCCAGTACTTC.

The rearrangement links TRBV29-1 to TRBJ2-7, with D possibly being TRBD1 (6 bases). The CDR3 runs 13 residues. CDR1 and CDR2 from the germline V gene are SQVTM and ANQGSEA. V lost 5 bases and J 2 bases, leaving 13 bases between the germline ends. The DNA of the CDR3 is TGCAGCGTTTTTCTGGACAGCCCCTACGAGCAGTACTTC. Protein: CSVFLDSPYEQYF.

This clone was counted a single time. The chain links TRBV2 to TRBJ2-3, with D possibly TRBD2 on 5 matching bases. The CDR3 covers 14 residues. V shed 7 bases and J shed 2 bases, with 13 bases lying between them. Germline CDR1 reads SNHLY; CDR2 reads FYNNEI. CDR3 in amino acids: CASKERPFTDTQYF. The CDR3 DNA reads TGTGCCAGCAAGGAGCGGCCATTCACAGATACGCAGTATTTT.

The chain links TRBV6-6 to TRBJ2-7; D unresolved. Germline-derived CDR1 and CDR2 are MNHNY and SVGAGI (reference sequence). This CDR3 is built from 14 residues. The V end was cut by 2 bases, the J end by 5 bases, with 13 bases between. As DNA, the CDR3 is TGTGCCAGCAGTTACGCTAGGAGCGTGAACGAGCAGTACTTC. It translates to CASSYARSVNEQYF.

This clone was counted between two and nine times. The V call is TRBV29-1, the J call TRBJ2-7; D may be TRBD1 (5 bases). This CDR3 has 12 amino acids. Trimming took off 4 bases at V and 4 bases at J, with 11 bases between the two ends. Germline V gene data show CDR1 as SQVTM and CDR2 as ANQGSEA. The CDR3 bases are TGCAGCGTTGTCGGGCAGGGTTACGAGCAGTACTTC. This translates into CSVVGQGYEQYF.

The gene calls are TRBV5-6 and TRBJ2-7, with 9 bases identical to TRBD1. The V gene's germline CDR1 is SGHDT and CDR2 YYEEEE. The J segment lost 1 base and the V segment lost 5 bases, leaving 13 bases of the junction unmatched. CDR3 length: 17 amino acids. CDR3 amino acids: CASRFGTGSFLSYEQYF. The CDR3 nucleotides read TGTGCCAGCAGGTTTGGGACAGGGTCTTTTTTGTCCTACGAGCAGTACTTC.

The chain couples TRBV7-2 to TRBJ2-7; D is unresolved. Germline assignment: CDR1 SGHTA and CDR2 FQGNSA. Between the trimmed V and J ends, which lost 5 bases and 3 bases, there was a span of 20 bases. The CDR3 extends over 16 amino acids. The CDR3 sequence is CASSPTHGNLNYEQYF. The CDR3 coding sequence is TGTGCCAGCAGCCCTACCCACGGAAACCTGAACTACGAGCAGTACTTC.

The chain carries TRBV7-6 and TRBJ2-3, with D unresolved. This CDR3 has 13 amino acids. Germline CDR1 and CDR2: SGHVS and FNYEAQ. The V end lost 1 base, the J end lost 4 bases, and 6 bases lay between the germline ends. Here the CDR3 reads CASSLVVSDTQYF. The CDR3 DNA sequence: TGTGCCAGCAGCTTAGTGGTCTCAGATACGCAGTATTTT.

This clone was recorded a few times. The chain recombines TRBV7-9 with TRBJ2-5; D is unresolved. V was shortened by 2 bases and J by 3 bases, with 13 bases between the two germline ends. Germline V lookup: CDR1 SEHNR, CDR2 FQNEAQ (reference sequence). This CDR3 comprises 15 residues. As DNA, the CDR3 is TGTGCCAGCAGCTTAAGAGTAACCGAGAAAGAGACCCAGTACTTC. Translated: CASSLRVTEKETQYF.

This clone was counted a few times. The J gene is TRBJ1-2, the V gene TRBV13; D is unclear. V lost 5 bases, J lost 4 bases, and 11 bases lay in between. CDR3 size: 13 residues. Germline values: CDR1 PRHDT, CDR2 FYEKMQ (reference sequence). The CDR3 protein is CASSEEGFYGYTF. CDR3 nucleotide sequence: TGTGCCAGCAGCGAAGAAGGGTTCTATGGCTACACCTTC.

This chain uses TRBV9 with TRBJ2-3; D perhaps matches TRBD1 (5 bases). Germline-derived CDR1 and CDR2 are SGDLS and YYNGEE. CDR3 length equals 16 residues. V was trimmed by 2 bases and J by 1 base, leaving 14 bases between them. The CDR3 sequence is CASSVPKGEGTDTQYF. The CDR3 coding sequence is TGTGCCAGCAGCGTCCCCAAAGGGGAAGGCACAGATACGCAGTATTTT.

This chain uses TRBV28 with TRBJ1-6; possibly TRBD1 for D (5 bases). Germline V gene data show CDR1 as MDHEN and CDR2 as SYDVKM. The CDR3 loop spans 16 amino acids. Trimming cost V 5 bases and J 0 bases, with 11 bases left between them. CDR3 DNA: TGTGCCAGCAGTCCTCCAGGGAGCTCCTATAATTCACCCCTCCACTTT. Its translation is CASSPPGSSYNSPLHF.

The genes are TRBV19 and TRBJ2-7, with 9 bases lining up with TRBD2. The CDR3 length is 15 residues. With 6 bases clipped from V and 0 bases from J, the junction kept 6 bases outside the gene matches. CDR1 and CDR2 (germline): LNHDA, SQIVND (reference sequence). The CDR3 sequence: CASSQGLALSYEQYF. The CDR3 region has the DNA TGTGCCAGTAGCCAGGGACTAGCCCTCTCCTACGAGCAGTACTTC.

This chain uses TRBV11-2 with TRBJ2-7, with 13 bases matching TRBD2. The CDR3 is 18 amino acids. Looked up from germline, CDR1 is SGHAT and CDR2 is FQNNGV. With V trimmed by 4 bases and J by 4 bases, 13 bases remained unmatched. In DNA form, the CDR3 reads TGTGCCAGCAGCTCCCTACGGACTAGCGGGAGAGGTTGGTACGAGCAGTACTTC. Translation: CASSSLRTSGRGWYEQYF.

This chain links TRBV4-1 with TRBJ1-4; D gene unclear. V gave up 2 bases and J gave up 4 bases, with 14 bases separating them. The CDR3 extends over 16 amino acids. Germline values: CDR1 MGHRA, CDR2 YSYEKL. CDR3: CASSQTPGRLNEKLFF. The CDR3, as DNA: TGCGCCAGCAGCCAAACTCCAGGCCGGCTTAATGAAAAACTGTTTTTT.

The V call is TRBV5-6, the J call TRBJ1-4, with TRBD1 identical over 9 bases. The CDR3 is 15 amino acids. Germline V gives CDR1 SGHDT, CDR2 YYEEEE. The V gene end was trimmed by 3 bases and the J gene end by 7 bases; junction bases not matched to a gene: 7. This CDR3 reads CASSSRTGESEKLFF. The CDR3 region has the DNA TGTGCCAGCAGCTCCAGGACAGGGGAGAGTGAAAAACTGTTTTTT.